This TCR beta chain was recorded in a study of shared clonotypes between healthy human individuals. Across the study: Donor ages ranged 18 to 49 years: two women, three men.

Study observations and caveats: Clonotypes shared by all four donors outscored non-shared clonotypes in generation probability.

To note about this clone: Its antigen remains unidentified.

Replicate PCRs from sorted subsets contained around 200 ng DNA, which is approximately 30,000 T cell genomes. Repertoires were generated with immunoSEQ multiplex PCR, while TCRdb's copy carries only in-frame clones and drops some. The table has millions of clones, roughly 96% seen once. Trimming removed 6 bases from V and 2 bases from J; junction bases left unmatched: 14. Germline values: CDR1 MNHEY, CDR2 SMNVEV (reference sequence). CDR3 length equals 17 residues. This chain links TRBV27 with TRBJ2-5; 8 bases map to TRBD2. This TCR was recovered from a man between 18 and 35 years old in good health. Material: naive CD4+ T cells sorted from blood. This sample's subset: CD45RA+ positively selected. For the CDR3, the DNA is TGTGCCAGCAGCCCTCGGCGGGAGGCTAGCGGACAAGAGACCCAGTACTTC. Translation gives CASSPRREASGQETQYF.